This is a list of T cell receptor beta chains from one sample in a study of blood T cell repertoires in COVID-19. Measured with immunoSEQ multiplex PCR; TCRdb has only the in-frame clones, and not every one. The sample holds 200,000 to 250,000 clones; about 81% are singletons and the top ten take around 9%. Sequencing was carried out using PBMCs or T cells enriched from blood (not recorded which). The source of these receptors is a man in his forties or fifties who had recovered from COVID-19. Both conserved end residues are part of each CDR3. The D gene is left open where the match is weak. A row's size may be missing; if present it is once, few, many or a size class.

j_gene,d_gene,v_gene,abundance,CDR3nt,CDR3aa
TRBJ1-2,NA,TRBV15,NA,TGTGCCACCAGCAGATACCCAGCGGGGGCCGCTAACTATGGCTACACCTTC,CATSRYPAGAANYGYTF
TRBJ2-1,TRBD2,TRBV7-3,NA,TGTGCCAGCAGCCCGAGCGGGAGTATCCAGGGTGAGCAGTTCTTC,CASSPSGSIQGEQFF
TRBJ2-7,TRBD2,TRBV4-2,NA,TGTGCCAGCAGCCAAGGGCCTAGCGGCGGCTACGAGCAGTACTTC,CASSQGPSGGYEQYF
TRBJ1-3,TRBD1,TRBV18,NA,TGTGCCAGCTCCCCCATACAGGGGGCCCCTGGAAACACCATATATTTT,CASSPIQGAPGNTIYF
TRBJ1-1,NA,TRBV5-4,NA,TGTGCCAGCAGCGCGGAAGGGGGCACTGAAGCTTTCTTT,CASSAEGGTEAFF
TRBJ1-5,NA,TRBV30,few,TGTGCCTGGAGTAGGCCGGGATCATATAATCAGCCCCAGCATTTT,CAWSRPGSYNQPQHF
TRBJ1-5,NA,TRBV2,NA,TGTGCCAGCAGCGATGACATTACTAGCAATCAGCCCCAGCATTTT,CASSDDITSNQPQHF
TRBJ1-5,NA,TRBV5-8,NA,TGTGCCAGCAGCTTGACGTGGGGAGGGGCGCGACAGCCCCAGCATTTT,CASSLTWGGARQPQHF
TRBJ1-1,NA,TRBV10-3,NA,TGTGCCATCAGGCGACAGGCTACGACGAGCACTGAAGCTTTCTTT,CAIRRQATTSTEAFF
TRBJ1-5,NA,TRBV19,few,TGTGCCAGTAGTCCGCCATTGCGGGTGGGGTTCTATCAGCCCCAGCATTTT,CASSPPLRVGFYQPQHF
TRBJ1-2,NA,TRBV3-1/TRBV3-2,NA,TGTGCCAGCAGCCAAGTACGAGGTGGTGGCTCTAACTATGGCTACACCTTC,CASSQVRGGGSNYGYTF
TRBJ2-5,TRBD1,TRBV4-1,NA,TGCGCCAGCAGCCAAGGACAGGGGGAGACCCAGTACTTC,CASSQGQGETQYF
TRBJ2-7,TRBD1,TRBV5-1,NA,TGCGCCAGCAGCTTGGGGACAGGGGGTTTCTACGAGCAGTACTTC,CASSLGTGGFYEQYF
TRBJ2-2,NA,TRBV11-2,NA,TGTGCCAGCAGCCGACGATTAGAGCCAAGGGGCTACACCGGGGAGCTGTTTTTT,CASSRRLEPRGYTGELFF
TRBJ1-1,NA,TRBV6-5,NA,TGTGCCAGCAGTTCACCGGACAAGGAAGCTTTCTTT,CASSSPDKEAFF
TRBJ2-1,NA,TRBV7-6,NA,TGTGCCAGCAGCGCCCAGACTACCCTCTACAATGAGCAGTTCTTC,CASSAQTTLYNEQFF
TRBJ2-7,TRBD1,TRBV27,NA,TGTGCCAGCAGTCTCCAGGGGGCGCTGGGCGAGCAGTACTTC,CASSLQGALGEQYF
TRBJ2-1,NA,TRBV12-2,NA,TGTGCAAGTCCCCAGAGGGGACTAGCGGCGCCACCCTCCTACAATGAGCAGTTCTTC,CASPQRGLAAPPSYNEQFF
TRBJ1-3,NA,TRBV15,NA,TGTGCCACCAGCACCTACCCCCCCGGGGGAAACACCATATATTTT,CATSTYPPGGNTIYF
TRBJ2-2,TRBD1,TRBV7-9,NA,TGTGCCAGCAGCTTGGACAGGGCGACCGGGGAGCTGTTTTTT,CASSLDRATGELFF
TRBJ2-1,TRBD2,TRBV27,NA,TGTGCCAGCAGTTTATTGGGGACTAGCGGGGGGAATGAGCAGTTCTTC,CASSLLGTSGGNEQFF
TRBJ2-2,TRBD1,TRBV7-9,NA,TGTGCCAGCAGCTTATCGACAGGGGTCACCGGGGAGCTGTTTTTT,CASSLSTGVTGELFF
TRBJ2-5,NA,TRBV5-1,NA,TGCGCCAGCAGCTTGACTAGTATATACCAAGAGACCCAGTACTTC,CASSLTSIYQETQYF
TRBJ1-4,NA,TRBV14,NA,TGTGCCAGCAGCTATTGGGTGCCCCTTCTCAGGAATGAAAAACTGTTTTTT,CASSYWVPLLRNEKLFF
TRBJ1-1,NA,TRBV29-1,few,TGCAGCGTTGAAAAGCTGGCTGAAGCTTTCTTT,CSVEKLAEAFF
TRBJ2-7,TRBD1,TRBV27,NA,TGTGCCAGCAGACCGGGACAGGGGAAAAACGAGCAGTACTTC,CASRPGQGKNEQYF
TRBJ1-2,TRBD1,TRBV5-6,NA,TGTGCCAGCAGCTTGGTCGACAGGGCTTCTAACTATGGCTACACCTTC,CASSLVDRASNYGYTF
TRBJ1-3,TRBD1,TRBV6-6,NA,TGTGCCAGCAGTTCGCGGACAGGGGAATATGGAAACACCATATATTTT,CASSSRTGEYGNTIYF
TRBJ2-1,TRBD2,TRBV5-1,NA,TGCGCCAGCAGCCCCGGACTAGCGGGAAGGTCCTACAATGAGCAGTTCTTC,CASSPGLAGRSYNEQFF
TRBJ2-2,NA,TRBV6-1,NA,TGTGCCAGCAGTGAAAACAGGAGGGCCGGGGAGCTGTTTTTT,CASSENRRAGELFF
TRBJ1-4,TRBD1,TRBV18,NA,TGTGCCAGCTCACCCTCACAGGGGGCTGGTGAAAAACTGTTTTTT,CASSPSQGAGEKLFF
TRBJ2-1,TRBD2,TRBV7-3,NA,TGTGCCAGCAGCTCAACTAGCGAGCCCTACAATGAGCAGTTCTTC,CASSSTSEPYNEQFF
TRBJ2-7,NA,TRBV11-2,NA,TGTGCCAGCAGCTCATTAGACAGAATGATCTCCTACGAGCAGTACTTC,CASSSLDRMISYEQYF
TRBJ2-1,NA,TRBV5-8,few,TGTGCCAGCATAACAGGGTCGGGGGGTTACAATGAGCAGTTCTTC,CASITGSGGYNEQFF
TRBJ1-3,NA,TRBV19,NA,TGTGCCAGTAGGAGCTCTGGAAACACCATATATTTT,CASRSSGNTIYF
TRBJ2-7,NA,TRBV23-1,NA,TGCGCCAGCAGTCAATCAAGGAGGTCGGGTGGCCGCGAGCAGTACTTC,CASSQSRRSGGREQYF
TRBJ1-4,NA,TRBV11-2,NA,TGTGCCAGCAGCTGGTCGTCCGGAAAACTGTTTTTT,CASSWSSGKLFF
TRBJ2-1,NA,TRBV12-3/TRBV12-4,NA,TGTGCCAGCAGTTTCGCCAGCTACAATGAGCAGTTCTTC,CASSFASYNEQFF
TRBJ2-5,NA,TRBV6-2/TRBV6-3,NA,TGTGCCAGCAGTTACTCTCCAGAAGAGACCCAGTACTTC,CASSYSPEETQYF